This T cell receptor (beta chain) was found in a study of T cells in localized non-small cell lung cancer. Whole-study findings and limits: Higher blood T cell density tracked longer overall survival. Exceeding tumor, uninvolved adjacent lung had the highest T cell clonality.

A word on this clone: The antigen is not known.

Germline CDR1 is LGHNA and CDR2 is YNFKEQ. The CDR3 is made up of 17 amino acids. Trimming removed 0 bases at V and 8 bases at J, with 19 bases between. Generated by immunoSEQ multiplex PCR, the TCRdb table keeps only in-frame clones and is missing some. The sample comprises 70,000 or so clones, roughly 83% of which are singletons, and 1.3% rests with the top ten. The sequence came from a female donor of 60 years or more with stage I lung adenocarcinoma. Sequencing used peripheral blood, obtained before any cancer treatment. The chain joins TRBV4-2 to TRBJ1-4, with a weak D call TRBD1 (5 bases). In DNA, the CDR3 is TGTGCCAGCAGCCAAGATCGGGGGGTTCCGGGGAGGGAAAAACTGTTTTTT. Translation gives CASSQDRGVPGREKLFF.